A selection of T cell receptor beta chains follows, all from one sample in a study of cytotoxic CD8 clonotypes in ibrutinib-treated CLL. TCRdb's copy holds only in-frame clones and misses some; the assay was immunoSEQ multiplex PCR. The sample includes some 200,000 clones, approximately 79% of them seen just once. Sequences were derived from PBMCs, sampled after 12 months of ibrutinib treatment. Source of these receptors: a human donor with chronic lymphocytic leukemia. CDR3s include the opening cysteine and the closing phenylalanine or tryptophan. Fields, in order: clone size, V gene, D gene, J gene, CDR3 protein, CDR3 DNA. The D gene is left open where the match is weak. Expanded clones get a size class; other rows say once, few or many, or leave the size out.

NA,TRBV28,TRBD2,TRBJ2-1,CASRWALAGAYNEQFF,TGTGCCAGCAGGTGGGCGCTAGCGGGAGCCTACAATGAGCAGTTCTTC
NA,TRBV9,NA,TRBJ1-2,CASSVAPVGFGGYTF,TGTGCCAGCAGCGTAGCCCCGGTAGGATTCGGTGGCTACACCTTC
NA,TRBV28,TRBD1,TRBJ2-1,CASRRQGAPVGEQFF,TGTGCCAGCAGACGCCAGGGGGCCCCGGTCGGTGAGCAGTTCTTC
NA,TRBV5-1,NA,TRBJ2-3,CASSLKDTQYF,TGCGCCAGCAGCTTAAAAGATACGCAGTATTTT
NA,TRBV7-9,NA,TRBJ1-6,CASSLDWGLGWPLHF,TGTGCCAGCAGCTTAGATTGGGGGCTAGGGTGGCCCCTCCACTTT
few,TRBV27,NA,TRBJ2-4,CASSYDHQDIQYF,TGTGCCAGCAGCTACGACCACCAAGACATTCAGTACTTC
NA,TRBV7-8,TRBD2,TRBJ2-2,CASSFPRGTSGGPTGELFF,TGTGCCAGCAGCTTTCCCAGGGGGACTAGCGGGGGACCCACCGGGGAGCTGTTTTTT
NA,TRBV5-1,TRBD2,TRBJ2-7,CASSLASGGLYEQYF,TGCGCCAGCAGCTTGGCCTCGGGAGGGTTATACGAGCAGTACTTC
NA,TRBV5-1,NA,TRBJ1-2,CASRTTAGAYGYTF,TGCGCCAGCAGAACCACTGCCGGAGCCTATGGCTACACCTTC
NA,TRBV11-2,TRBD1,TRBJ1-1,CASSLVGQGDTEAFF,TGTGCCAGCAGCTTAGTAGGACAGGGTGACACTGAAGCTTTCTTT
NA,TRBV6-6,NA,TRBJ2-1,CASSYQGGEFF,TGTGCCAGCAGTTACCAGGGGGGGGAGTTCTTC
NA,TRBV19,TRBD1,TRBJ2-3,CASSIGTDIDTQYF,TGTGCCAGTAGTATTGGGACAGATATTGATACGCAGTATTTT
NA,TRBV19,NA,TRBJ2-5,CASSRAVAGLTQYF,TGTGCCAGTAGTAGGGCAGTCGCAGGTCTGACCCAGTACTTC
NA,TRBV23-1,NA,TRBJ2-1,CASRSTGSSYNEQFF,TGCGCCAGCAGATCGACAGGAAGCTCCTACAATGAGCAGTTCTTC
NA,TRBV9,TRBD2,TRBJ2-1,CASSPWGGSSYNEQFF,TGTGCCAGCAGCCCCTGGGGGGGAAGCTCCTACAATGAGCAGTTCTTC
NA,TRBV4-1,TRBD2,TRBJ2-3,CASSQIAGGPEGDTQYF,TGCGCCAGCAGCCAAATAGCGGGAGGGCCCGAGGGAGATACGCAGTATTTT
NA,TRBV11-2,NA,TRBJ1-5,CASSLEGSNQPQHF,TGTGCCAGCAGCTTAGAAGGCAGCAATCAGCCCCAGCATTTT
NA,TRBV21-1,NA,TRBJ2-7,CASSKSAEIYEQYF,TGTGCCAGCAGCAAATCGGCAGAAATCTACGAGCAGTACTTC
NA,TRBV27,NA,TRBJ2-5,CASSLVEGARTQYF,TGTGCCAGCAGTTTAGTGGAAGGGGCGAGGACCCAGTACTTC
NA,TRBV5-1,NA,TRBJ2-1,CASSPGRTYNEQFF,TGCGCCAGCAGCCCGGGGAGGACCTACAATGAGCAGTTCTTC
NA,TRBV5-4,NA,TRBJ2-5,CASSLWGAETQYF,TGTGCCAGCAGCTTGTGGGGGGCCGAGACCCAGTACTTC
NA,TRBV11-2,TRBD1,TRBJ1-1,CASSRPIETGGEKAFF,TGTGCCAGCAGCCGTCCTATAGAGACAGGGGGCGAAAAAGCTTTCTTT
few,TRBV27,NA,TRBJ2-1,CASSAYWSSYNEQFF,TGTGCCAGCAGTGCATACTGGAGCTCCTACAATGAGCAGTTCTTC
NA,TRBV10-2,NA,TRBJ1-1,CASSDSQADTEAFF,TGCGCCAGCAGTGACTCCCAGGCCGACACTGAAGCTTTCTTT
NA,TRBV6-1,TRBD2,TRBJ2-1,CASSYSGGYNEQFF,TGTGCCAGCAGCTATAGCGGGGGATACAATGAGCAGTTCTTC
NA,TRBV5-6,NA,TRBJ2-7,CASSWALKDISEQYF,TGTGCCAGCAGCTGGGCGTTGAAGGATATCAGCGAGCAGTACTTC
NA,TRBV6-1,NA,TRBJ1-2,CASRGEVGYTF,TGTGCCAGCAGGGGGGAAGTTGGCTACACCTTC
once,TRBV28,TRBD1,TRBJ1-5,CASSPGTGRSNQPQHF,TGTGCCAGCAGCCCTGGGACAGGGAGGAGTAATCAGCCCCAGCATTTT
NA,TRBV2,NA,TRBJ1-1,CASTPLWGQGTEAFF,TGTGCCAGCACCCCCCTCTGGGGGCAAGGCACTGAAGCTTTCTTT